This T cell receptor beta chain was found in a study of blood T cells in healthy people across ages. Notes on the study in general: The donors' CMV status was not determined, possibly confounding changes in expanded clonotypes.

The germline V gene has CDR1 MGHDK and CDR2 SYGVNS. The CDR3 is 18 residues long. V was clipped by 1 base and J by 5 bases; unmatched bases: 9. There are a few counts of this clonotype. Its antigen is undetermined. A second PCR, run for 7 to 11 cycles, used a sample-barcoded 5' primer plus a J-beta primer mix. MiXCR, applied by TCRdb to the 5' RACE reads, yields one record per CDR3 protein. This sample carries about 720,000 distinct CDR3 sequences, 25% of them seen once, and the ten largest clones take approximately 4%. These same data were also listed under a study on T cells of mothers and their children. This second report adds: Study donors consisted of a few healthy Caucasian mothers and their six children. Each child gave 2.5 million to 3.5 million TCR beta CDR3 reads (each mother, over 9.5 million).

This chain joins TRBV25-1 and TRBJ2-1; TRBD1 agrees at 12 bases. The origin of this receptor is a boy between 5 and 17 years old in good health. The specimen was blood. CDR3 region: CASSELGTGGGPHNEQFF. CDR3 sequence (DNA): TGTGCCAGCAGTGAATTAGGGACAGGGGGCGGCCCCCACAATGAGCAGTTCTTC.